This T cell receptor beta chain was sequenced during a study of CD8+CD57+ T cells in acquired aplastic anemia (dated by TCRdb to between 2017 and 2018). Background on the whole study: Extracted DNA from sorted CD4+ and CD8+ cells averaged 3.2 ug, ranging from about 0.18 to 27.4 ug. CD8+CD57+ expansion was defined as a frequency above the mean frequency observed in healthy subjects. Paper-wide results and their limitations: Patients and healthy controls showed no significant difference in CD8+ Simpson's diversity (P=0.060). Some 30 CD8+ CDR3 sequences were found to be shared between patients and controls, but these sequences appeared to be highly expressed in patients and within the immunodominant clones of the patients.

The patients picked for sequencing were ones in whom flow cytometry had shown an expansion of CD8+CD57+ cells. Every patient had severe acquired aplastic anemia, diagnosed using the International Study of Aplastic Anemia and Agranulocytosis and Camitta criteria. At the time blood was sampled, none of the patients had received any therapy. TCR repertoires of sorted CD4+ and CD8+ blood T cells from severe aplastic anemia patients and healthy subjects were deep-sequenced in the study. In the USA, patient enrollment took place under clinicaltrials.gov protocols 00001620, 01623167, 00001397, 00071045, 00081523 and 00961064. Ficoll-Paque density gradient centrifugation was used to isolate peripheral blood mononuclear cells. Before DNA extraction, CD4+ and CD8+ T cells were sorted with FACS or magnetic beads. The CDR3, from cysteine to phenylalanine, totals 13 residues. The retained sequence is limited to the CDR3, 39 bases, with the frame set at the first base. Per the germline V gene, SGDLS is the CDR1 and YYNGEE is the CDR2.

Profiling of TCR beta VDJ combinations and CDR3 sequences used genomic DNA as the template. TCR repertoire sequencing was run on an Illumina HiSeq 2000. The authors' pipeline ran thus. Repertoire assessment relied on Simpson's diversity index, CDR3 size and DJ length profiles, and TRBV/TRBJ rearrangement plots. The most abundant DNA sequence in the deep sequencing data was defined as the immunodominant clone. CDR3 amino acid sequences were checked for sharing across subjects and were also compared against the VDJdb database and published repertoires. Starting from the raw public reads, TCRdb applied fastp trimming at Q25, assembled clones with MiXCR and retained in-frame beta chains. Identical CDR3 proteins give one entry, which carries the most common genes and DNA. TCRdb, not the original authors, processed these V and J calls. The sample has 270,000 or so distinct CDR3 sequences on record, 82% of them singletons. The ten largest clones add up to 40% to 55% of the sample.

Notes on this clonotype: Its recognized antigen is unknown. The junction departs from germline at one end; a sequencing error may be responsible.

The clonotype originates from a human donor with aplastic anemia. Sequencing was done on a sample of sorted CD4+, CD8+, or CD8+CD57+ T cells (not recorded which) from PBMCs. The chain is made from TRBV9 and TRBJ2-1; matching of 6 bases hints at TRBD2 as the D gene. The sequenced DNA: TGTGCCAGCAGTGATGGGGGGATCATTCAGCACTTCTTC. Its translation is CASSDGGIIQHFF.